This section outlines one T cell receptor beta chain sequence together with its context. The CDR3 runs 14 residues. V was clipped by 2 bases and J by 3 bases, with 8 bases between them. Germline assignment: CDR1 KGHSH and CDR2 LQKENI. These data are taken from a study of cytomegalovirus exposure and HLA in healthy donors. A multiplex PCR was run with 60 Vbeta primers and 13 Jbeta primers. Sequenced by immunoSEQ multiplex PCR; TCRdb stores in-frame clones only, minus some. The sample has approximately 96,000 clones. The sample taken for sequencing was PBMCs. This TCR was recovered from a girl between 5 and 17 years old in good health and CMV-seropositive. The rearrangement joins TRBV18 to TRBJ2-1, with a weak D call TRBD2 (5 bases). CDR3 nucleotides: TGTGCCAGCTCACCAACAACTAGCTACAATGAGCAGTTCTTC. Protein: CASSPTTSYNEQFF.